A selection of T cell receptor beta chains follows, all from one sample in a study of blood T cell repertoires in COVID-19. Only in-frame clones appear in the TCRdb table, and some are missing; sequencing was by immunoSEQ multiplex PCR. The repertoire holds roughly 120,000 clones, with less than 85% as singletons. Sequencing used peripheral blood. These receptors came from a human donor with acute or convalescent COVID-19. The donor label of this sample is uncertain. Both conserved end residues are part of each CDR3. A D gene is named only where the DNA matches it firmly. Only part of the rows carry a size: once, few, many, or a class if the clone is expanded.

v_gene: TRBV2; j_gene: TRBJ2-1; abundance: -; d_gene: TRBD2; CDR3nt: TGTGCCAGCAGTGATATAGCGGGGGGCCGCTACAATGAGCAGTTCTTC; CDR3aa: CASSDIAGGRYNEQFF
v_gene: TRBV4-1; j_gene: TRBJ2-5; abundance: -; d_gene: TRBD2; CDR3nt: TGCGCCAGCAGCCAAGAGACTAGCGGGGGTATCCAAGAGACCCAGTACTTC; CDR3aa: CASSQETSGGIQETQYF
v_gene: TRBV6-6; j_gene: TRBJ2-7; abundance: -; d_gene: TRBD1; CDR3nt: TGTGCCAGCAGTCCTATCGGGACAGTCTACGAGCAGTACTTC; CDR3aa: CASSPIGTVYEQYF
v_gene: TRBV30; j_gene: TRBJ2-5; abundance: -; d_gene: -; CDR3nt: TGTGCCTGGAGTGTTCCAGGGATGGGGTCCCAGTACTTC; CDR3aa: CAWSVPGMGSQYF
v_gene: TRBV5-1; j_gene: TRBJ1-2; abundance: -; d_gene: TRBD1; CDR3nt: TGCGCCAGCAGCTTGGAGGGACAGGGGACTGGCTACACCTTC; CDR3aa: CASSLEGQGTGYTF
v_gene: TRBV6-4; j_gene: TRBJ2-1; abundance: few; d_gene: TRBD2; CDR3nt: TGTGCCAGCAGTACTAGCGGGGGGGCCGATGAGCAGTTCTTC; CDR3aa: CASSTSGGADEQFF
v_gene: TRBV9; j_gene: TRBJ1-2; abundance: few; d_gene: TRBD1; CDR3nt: TGTGCCAGCAGCGCCGGCCCGGACAGGGCCGATGGCTACACCTTC; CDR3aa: CASSAGPDRADGYTF
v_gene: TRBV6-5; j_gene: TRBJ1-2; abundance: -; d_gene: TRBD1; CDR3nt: TGTGCCAGACCCAGGGGGGCTGGCTACACCTTC; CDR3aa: CARPRGAGYTF
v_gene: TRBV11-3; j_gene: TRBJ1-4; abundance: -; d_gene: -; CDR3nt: TGTGCCAGCAGCTTAGATTGGTGGAAAGGGGGACTAGTATACGAAAAACTGTTTTTT; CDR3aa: CASSLDWWKGGLVYEKLFF
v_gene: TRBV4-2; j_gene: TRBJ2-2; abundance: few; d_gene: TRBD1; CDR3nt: TGTGCCAGCAGCCAAGAACGACAGGGGGCCGGGGAGCTGTTTTTT; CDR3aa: CASSQERQGAGELFF
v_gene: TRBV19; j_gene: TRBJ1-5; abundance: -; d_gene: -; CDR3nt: TGTGCCAGTAGTATAATGATAAAGGGGCCTCAGCCCCAGCATTTT; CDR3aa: CASSIMIKGPQPQHF
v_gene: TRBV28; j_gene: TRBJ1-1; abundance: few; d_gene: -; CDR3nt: TGTGCCAGCAGGTCCCTCAGCGAGAACACTGAAGCTTTCTTT; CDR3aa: CASRSLSENTEAFF
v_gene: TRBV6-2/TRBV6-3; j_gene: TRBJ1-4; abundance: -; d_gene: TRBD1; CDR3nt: TGTGCCAGCAGTTCCACCGGGACAGGAAGTGAAAAACTGTTTTTT; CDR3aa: CASSSTGTGSEKLFF
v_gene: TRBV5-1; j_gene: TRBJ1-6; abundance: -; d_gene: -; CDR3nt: TGCGCCAGCAGCTCGACAGTAAGCTCCTATAATTCACCCCTCCACTTT; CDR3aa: CASSSTVSSYNSPLHF
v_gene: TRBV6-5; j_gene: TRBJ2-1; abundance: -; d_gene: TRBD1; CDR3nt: TGTGCCAGCTCCTTGGACAGGGAATCCGATGAGCAGTTCTTC; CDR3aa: CASSLDRESDEQFF
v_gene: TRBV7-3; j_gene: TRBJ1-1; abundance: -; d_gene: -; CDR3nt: TGTGCCAGCAGCTTATCTGTGAACACTGAAGCTTTCTTT; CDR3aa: CASSLSVNTEAFF
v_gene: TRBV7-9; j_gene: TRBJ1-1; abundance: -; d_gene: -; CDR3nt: TGTGCCAGCAGCGTTGGCCCGAACACTGAAGCTTTCTTT; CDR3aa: CASSVGPNTEAFF
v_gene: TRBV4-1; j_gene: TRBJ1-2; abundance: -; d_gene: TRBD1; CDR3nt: TGCGCCAGCAGCCAGGACAGGGGCTATGGCTACACCTTC; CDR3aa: CASSQDRGYGYTF
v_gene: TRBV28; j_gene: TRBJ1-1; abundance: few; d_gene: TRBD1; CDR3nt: TGTGCCAGCAGTTCCCGACAGGGGCTAACTGAAGCTTTCTTT; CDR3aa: CASSSRQGLTEAFF
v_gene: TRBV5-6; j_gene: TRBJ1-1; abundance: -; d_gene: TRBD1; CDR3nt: TGTGCCAGCAGCGTGGGACAGTTGAACACTGAAGCTTTCTTT; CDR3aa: CASSVGQLNTEAFF
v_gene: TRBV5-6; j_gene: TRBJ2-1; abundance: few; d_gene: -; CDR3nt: TGTGCCAGCAGCCCGGGGTCCAATGAGCAGTTCTTC; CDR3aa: CASSPGSNEQFF
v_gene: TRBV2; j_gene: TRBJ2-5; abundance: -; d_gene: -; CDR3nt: TGTGCCAGCAGTGCCCTCCAAGAGACCCAGTACTTC; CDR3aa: CASSALQETQYF
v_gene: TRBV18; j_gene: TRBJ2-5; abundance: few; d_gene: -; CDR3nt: TGTGCCAGCTCCGCGACAGCCCAAGAGACCCAGTACTTC; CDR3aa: CASSATAQETQYF
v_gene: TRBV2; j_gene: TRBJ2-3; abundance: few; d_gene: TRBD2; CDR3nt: TGTGCCAGCAGGGAAATAGCGGGGGGGCACGCAGATACGCAGTATTTT; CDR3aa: CASREIAGGHADTQYF